This TCR beta chain was sequenced in a study of cytomegalovirus exposure and HLA in healthy donors. Findings and caveats of the study: Prediction of most subjects' HLA-A and HLA-B alleles by TCR beta sequences was reportedly accurate. Within the data, a cluster of highly shared sequence variants was likely a sequencing artifact.

V lost 4 bases to trimming and J lost 6 bases; unmatched junction nucleotides: 6. The CDR3 sequence is 14 residues long. Germline CDR1 is SGHRS and CDR2 is YFSETQ. Regarding this clone: The target antigen is unknown.

In the PCR, 60 Vbeta and 13 Jbeta primers were used. Some clones are missing from TCRdb's copy, which holds only in-frame ones; the method was immunoSEQ multiplex PCR. Its clone listing holds approximately 80,000 clones. V usage is TRBV5-1 and J usage is TRBJ2-7; 11 positions match TRBD1. The clonotype originates from a woman aged 25 to 39 in good health and CMV-seronegative. Sequenced material: PBMCs. The CDR3 DNA follows: TGCGCCAGCAGCGGAGGGACAGGGGGAGCCGAGCAGTACTTC. Translation gives CASSGGTGGAEQYF.